The present T cell receptor (beta chain) was sequenced within a study of cytomegalovirus exposure and HLA in healthy donors. The CDR3 sequence is 15 residues long. V gave up 3 bases and J gave up 6 bases; unmatched junction bases: 10. Germline CDR1 reads SGHRS; CDR2 reads YFSETQ. It was with 60 Vbeta and 13 Jbeta primers that the PCR ran. Profiled with immunoSEQ multiplex PCR; TCRdb holds only in-frame clones, not every one. The data hold about 200,000 clones, with around 77% observed a single time. Every donor was a healthy person donating bone marrow. V is TRBV5-1 and J is TRBJ2-7; 9 bases are shared with TRBD1. Sequencing was carried out using PBMCs. The receptor's source is a woman under 40 in good health and CMV-seronegative. The CDR3: CASSSYRGPSLEQYF. The CDR3 DNA is TGCGCCAGCAGCTCGTACAGGGGGCCATCTCTCGAGCAGTACTTC.